This T cell receptor beta chain emerged from a study of blood T cell repertoires in COVID-19. Study-level background: T cells, B-cell-depleted T cells, or PBMCs supplied cDNA or gDNA.

Original processing notes: Amplifying reference gene primers gave estimates of nucleated cell counts. The repertoire was sequenced with immunoSEQ multiplex PCR; TCRdb's copy has only in-frame clones and lacks some. Clonal size and the V and J genes are those of that table, whereas D and trimming came from the DNA. The table shows 65,000 to 100,000 clones, with roughly 80% occurring only once. CDR3 length: 16 amino acids. The junction had 4 bases not matched to a gene; V was cut back by 1 base and J by 2 bases. Germline CDR1 LGHDT, CDR2 YNNKEL (reference sequence). The chain employs TRBV3-1 (or the pseudogene TRBV3-2) and TRBJ2-2; 7 nucleotides match TRBD2. The sequence derives from a woman aged 80 or older with acute or convalescent COVID-19. The sequenced sample consisted of peripheral blood. The DNA of the CDR3 is TGTGCCAGCAGCCAAGTTGCGGGGGTAAACACCGGGGAGCTGTTTTTT. Translation: CASSQVAGVNTGELFF.